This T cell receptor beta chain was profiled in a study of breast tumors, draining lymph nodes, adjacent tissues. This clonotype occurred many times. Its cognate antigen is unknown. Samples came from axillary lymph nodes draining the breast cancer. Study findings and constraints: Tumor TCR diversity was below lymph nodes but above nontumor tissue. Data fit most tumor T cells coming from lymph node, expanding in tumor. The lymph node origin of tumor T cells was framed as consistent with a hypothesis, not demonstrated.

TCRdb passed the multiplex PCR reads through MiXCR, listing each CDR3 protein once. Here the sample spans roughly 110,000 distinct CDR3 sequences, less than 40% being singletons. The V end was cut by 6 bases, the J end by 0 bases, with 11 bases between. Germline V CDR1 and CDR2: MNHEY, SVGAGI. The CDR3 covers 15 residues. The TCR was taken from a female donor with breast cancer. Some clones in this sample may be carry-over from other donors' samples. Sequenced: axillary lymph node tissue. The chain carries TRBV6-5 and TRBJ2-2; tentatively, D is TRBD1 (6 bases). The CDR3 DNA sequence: TGTGCCAGCAGAAGGACAGCTTCGAACACCGGGGAGCTGTTTTTT. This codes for CASRRTASNTGELFF.